The next 25 T cell receptor beta chains were all read from a single sample in a study of identical twins. TCRdb recomputed calls from the 5' RACE reads with MiXCR, one row per CDR3 protein. Here the sample spans some 320,000 distinct CDR3 sequences, roughly 12% being singletons. These data also featured in a second study, about yellow fever vaccine responses in identical twins.

Sequenced material: CD8+ T cells sorted from blood. The receptors derive from a woman aged 18-29 years in good health.

The V call is TRBV9, the J call TRBJ2-1; 7 bases are a match to TRBD1. Per germline, CDR1 SGDLS and CDR2 YYNGEE. The V and J ends lost 0 bases and 7 bases, in that order; junction bases with no gene match: 7. The CDR3 runs 15 residues. CDR3 amino acids: CASSVGGGAGNEQFF. The CDR3 nucleotides read TGTGCCAGCAGCGTAGGAGGGGGCGCAGGGAATGAGCAGTTCTTC. Full variable domain (remainder filled in from reference TRBV9 and TRBJ2-1): DSGVTQTPKHLITATGQRVTLRCSPRSGDLSVYWYQQSLDQGLQFLIQYYNGEERAKGNILERFSAQQFPDLHSELNLSSLELGDSALYFCASSVGGGAGNEQFFGPGTRLTVL.

The chain couples TRBV2 to TRBJ2-3, with 9 bases matching TRBD1. This CDR3 contains 15 residues. The V gene's germline CDR1 is SNHLY and CDR2 FYNNEI. The trim removed 5 bases at V and 4 bases at J, leaving 7 bases unmatched. The CDR3 reads CASSNRDRASDTQYF. The CDR3, as DNA: TGTGCCAGCAGTAACCGGGACAGGGCGTCAGATACGCAGTATTTT.

The rearrangement links TRBV11-2 to TRBJ2-1, with 14 nucleotides matching TRBD2. This CDR3 is built from 17 residues. V shed 0 bases and J 9 bases; nucleotides not matched to a gene: 7. CDR1 SGHAT and CDR2 FQNNGV come from the germline V gene. CDR3 residues: CASSLDRLAGGPSEQFF. DNA of the CDR3: TGTGCCAGCAGCTTAGATCGACTAGCGGGAGGGCCGAGTGAGCAGTTCTTC.

This clonotype was observed a few times. The chain is built from TRBV11-3 and TRBJ2-1, with unresolved D. The ends were cut back, 1 base at V and 9 bases at J, with 10 bases in the middle. The CDR3 consists of 13 residues. Germline-derived CDR1 and CDR2 are SGHNT and YENEEA. In DNA form, the CDR3 reads TGTGCCAGCAGCTTAGCCAGGTCTAGTGAGCAGTTCTTC. Its protein is CASSLARSSEQFF.

The table lists this clonotype with a few counts. This chain joins TRBV9 and TRBJ2-3, with 7 positions matching TRBD2. The V gene end was trimmed by 3 bases and the J gene end by 6 bases; junction bases not matched to a gene: 13. The CDR3 is made up of 16 amino acids. From germline, CDR1 is SGDLS and CDR2 YYNGEE. CDR3 sequence (DNA): TGTGCCAGCAGCGAGGGAATGGGGGAGGGCCGCGATACGCAGTATTTT. Its translation: CASSEGMGEGRDTQYF.

As regards this clonotype: A read error may explain this, as a much larger clone is one base away. The chain joins TRBV13 to TRBJ2-3, with 8 nucleotides matching TRBD2. There are 16 residues in the CDR3. Unmatched junction bases numbered 12, after V lost 4 bases and J lost 6 bases. CDR1 is PRHDT, CDR2 FYEKMQ, per germline (reference sequence). The CDR3 coding sequence is TGTGCCAGCAGCTCTTCGGGGGGGGCGACTTACGATACGCAGTATTTT. Residues: CASSSSGGATYDTQYF.

This clonotype was counted a few times. The chain carries TRBV3-1 and TRBJ2-3; tentative D call: TRBD2 (6 bases). The germline V gene encodes CDR1 LGHDT and CDR2 YNNKEL (reference sequence). Trimming shortened V by 0 bases and J by 8 bases, and 12 bases separated the two germline ends. The CDR3 runs to 14 residues. The CDR3: CASSQESGGGTQYF. CDR3 coding DNA: TGTGCCAGCAGCCAAGAAAGTGGGGGAGGTACGCAGTATTTT.

The sample holds a few counts of this clonotype. The chain links TRBV6-2 or TRBV6-3 to TRBJ2-1; 10 bases agree with TRBD2. This CDR3 contains 20 residues. Unmatched junction bases numbered 17, after V lost 5 bases and J lost 1 base. Germline assignment: CDR1 MNHEY and CDR2 SVGEGT. CDR3 residues: CASSHFIRTSGYESYNEQFF. As DNA, the CDR3 is TGTGCCAGCAGTCATTTTATCCGGACTAGCGGATACGAGTCCTACAATGAGCAGTTCTTC.

The chain is built from TRBV5-1 and TRBJ2-3; 13 bases line up with TRBD2. The CDR3 runs to 15 residues. Germline V gives CDR1 SGHRS, CDR2 YFSETQ. The V segment lost 5 bases and the J segment 6 bases; nucleotides outside the gene matches: 6. This CDR3 is CASRTRTSGSDTQYF. CDR3 in DNA: TGCGCCAGCAGGACCCGGACTAGCGGGAGCGATACGCAGTATTTT.

This clonotype was seen a handful of times. The chain carries TRBV28 and TRBJ2-4; 7 bases are a match to TRBD2. The CDR3 consists of 16 residues. Germline lookup yields CDR1 MDHEN and CDR2 SYDVKM. J lost 4 bases, V lost 5 bases, and 11 bases had no gene match. The CDR3 loop is CASSRTREEGKNIQYF. The CDR3 bases are TGTGCCAGCAGTCGAACCCGGGAGGAGGGGAAAAACATTCAGTACTTC. The full variable domain, in which reference TRBV28 and TRBJ2-4 provide the parts outside the CDR3, is DVKVTQSSRYLVKRTGEKVFLECVQDMDHENMFWYRQDPGLGLRLIYFSYDVKMKEKGDIPEGYSVSREKKERFSLILESASTNQTSMYLCASSRTREEGKNIQYFGAGTRLSVL.

This clonotype was detected only a few times. V is TRBV28 and J is TRBJ1-3; D gene uncertain. Trimming stripped 1 base from V and 4 bases from J, with 11 bases between. Germline V gene data show CDR1 as MDHEN and CDR2 as SYDVKM. The CDR3 length is 15 residues. CDR3 sequence: CASSLLRLRGNTIYF. The CDR3, as DNA: TGTGCCAGCAGTTTATTGCGATTAAGGGGAAACACCATATATTTT.

The chain is built from TRBV10-3 and TRBJ2-2; D may be TRBD2 (6 bases). V was clipped by 3 bases and J by 8 bases, with 10 bases between them. The CDR3 is made up of 13 amino acids. Germline V lookup: CDR1 ENHRY, CDR2 SYGVKD. This CDR3 is CAISDAGKGELFF. CDR3 sequence (DNA): TGTGCCATCAGTGACGCGGGGAAAGGGGAGCTGTTTTTT.

The J gene is TRBJ2-2, the V gene TRBV28, with 8 positions matching TRBD1. V trimming: 4 bases; J trimming: 5 bases; junction bases outside the gene matches: 12. This CDR3 has 17 residues. The germline V gene has CDR1 MDHEN and CDR2 SYDVKM. CDR3 nucleotides: TGTGCCAGCAGTTCGTACAACAGGGGGACCGGAACCGGGGAGCTGTTTTTT. Translated, it gives CASSSYNRGTGTGELFF.

This clonotype was found a few times. This chain links TRBV7-2 with TRBJ2-3, with 11 nucleotides matching TRBD2. CDR1 is SGHTA and CDR2 is FQGNSA in the germline V gene. After removal of 5 bases from V and 5 bases from J, the junction contained 12 bases not matched to a gene. The CDR3 length is 17 residues. CDR3 amino acids: CASSRTLGLAVVDTQYF. CDR3 bases: TGTGCCAGCAGCCGCACCCTGGGACTAGCGGTCGTAGATACGCAGTATTTT.

The CDR3: CASSYSEASTDTQYF. CDR3 DNA sequence: TGTGCCAGCAGTTACTCGGAAGCAAGCACAGATACGCAGTATTTT. V and J are TRBV6-5 and TRBJ2-3; D gene ambiguous. CDR3 length: 15 residues. The ends were cut back, 0 bases at V and 0 bases at J, with 7 bases in the middle. Germline-derived CDR1 and CDR2 are MNHEY and SVGAGI.

This clonotype was seen repeatedly, ten times or more. V and J are TRBV3-1 and TRBJ2-1, with D possibly being TRBD2 (6 bases). The germline gives CDR1 LGHDT, CDR2 YNNKEL (reference sequence). The CDR3 runs to 17 residues. V shed 0 bases and J shed 0 bases, with 12 bases lying between them. CDR3 loop: CASSQDFAGSSYNEQFF. CDR3 bases: TGTGCCAGCAGCCAAGATTTCGCGGGGAGCTCCTACAATGAGCAGTTCTTC.

As DNA, the CDR3 is TGTGCCAGCAGTGTTCGAGGGAGCTCCTACAATGAGCAGTTCTTC. Amino acids: CASSVRGSSYNEQFF. This rearrangement joins TRBV2 to TRBJ2-1, with TRBD2 as a possible D gene (5 bases). The germline V and J ends were trimmed by 4 bases and 0 bases, with 10 bases remaining between them. This CDR3 region has 15 residues. Looked up from germline, CDR1 is SNHLY and CDR2 is FYNNEI.

This clonotype is a singleton in its sample. CDR3 protein: CASTEGYLAGVDEQYF. The CDR3, as DNA: TGTGCCAGCACTGAGGGGTATCTAGCGGGAGTGGACGAGCAGTACTTC. The chain employs TRBV6-1 and TRBJ2-7; 10 nucleotides align to TRBD2. Germline V CDR1 and CDR2: MNHNS, SASEGT. CDR3 size: 16 residues. After removal of 7 bases from V and 5 bases from J, the junction contained 14 bases not matched to a gene.

This clonotype was observed a few times. The CDR3 spells CATSDPRTTSGSTDTQYF. CDR3 nucleotides: TGTGCCACCAGTGACCCAAGAACGACTAGCGGATCCACAGATACGCAGTATTTT. The chain is built from TRBV24-1 and TRBJ2-3, with 9 bases matching TRBD2. CDR3 size: 18 residues. Germline values: CDR1 KGHDR, CDR2 SFDVKD. The trim removed 4 bases at V and 2 bases at J, leaving 12 bases unmatched.

A few counts support this clonotype. The rearrangement uses TRBV24-1 and TRBJ2-1; D might be TRBD2 (6 bases). This CDR3 region has 13 residues. Trimming pared 5 bases from V and 6 bases from J, leaving 10 bases between. CDR1 and CDR2 (germline): KGHDR, SFDVKD. CDR3 sequence: CATSGERANEQFF. The CDR3 DNA reads TGTGCCACCAGTGGAGAGCGGGCCAATGAGCAGTTCTTC.

This clonotype was recorded a few times. The rearrangement joins TRBV9 to TRBJ1-5, with TRBD1 as a possible D gene (5 bases). CDR1 and CDR2 (germline): SGDLS, YYNGEE. The CDR3 length is 14 residues. Trimming pared 0 bases from V and 5 bases from J, leaving 9 bases between. CDR3 in amino acids: CASSVDGGDQPQHF. The CDR3 DNA is TGTGCCAGCAGCGTAGATGGGGGAGATCAGCCCCAGCATTTT.

The chain joins TRBV12-3 or TRBV12-4 to TRBJ1-6; D gene uncertain. V was shortened by 3 bases and J by 7 bases, with 7 bases between the two germline ends. The CDR3 sequence is 13 residues long. CDR3 sequence: CASSFEPNSPLHF. The CDR3 coding sequence is TGTGCCAGCAGTTTTGAACCCAATTCACCCCTCCACTTT.

This clonotype has just a few counts. This chain links TRBV7-2 with TRBJ1-3; 7 positions agree with TRBD1. J was trimmed by 2 bases and V by 6 bases; bases with no gene match: 10. Per the germline V gene, CDR1 is SGHTA and CDR2 is FQGNSA. The CDR3 is 16 amino acids. CDR3 sequence: CASRYRTGPPGNTIYF. CDR3 nucleotide sequence: TGTGCCAGCAGATATCGGACAGGTCCTCCTGGAAACACCATATATTTT.

The V and J genes are TRBV25-1 and TRBJ2-2; the D gene is possibly TRBD2 (6 bases). Looked up from germline, CDR1 is MGHDK and CDR2 is SYGVNS. V lost 2 bases, J lost 7 bases, and 14 bases lay in between. The CDR3 sequence is 15 residues long. CDR3 amino acids: CASSEPSSGRGELFF. CDR3 nucleotides: TGTGCCAGCAGTGAACCATCCAGCGGGCGCGGGGAGCTGTTTTTT.

In the case of this clonotype: It is unclear where the CDR3 begins or ends on the DNA, so no DNA is shown, and the CDR3 is as TCRdb lists it. This chain links TRBV12-3 or TRBV12-4 with TRBJ2-5; TRBD1 is the table's D call, not checked against the DNA. With termini counted, the CDR3 has 16 amino acids. This CDR3 is CASSLGTGQKQETQYF.